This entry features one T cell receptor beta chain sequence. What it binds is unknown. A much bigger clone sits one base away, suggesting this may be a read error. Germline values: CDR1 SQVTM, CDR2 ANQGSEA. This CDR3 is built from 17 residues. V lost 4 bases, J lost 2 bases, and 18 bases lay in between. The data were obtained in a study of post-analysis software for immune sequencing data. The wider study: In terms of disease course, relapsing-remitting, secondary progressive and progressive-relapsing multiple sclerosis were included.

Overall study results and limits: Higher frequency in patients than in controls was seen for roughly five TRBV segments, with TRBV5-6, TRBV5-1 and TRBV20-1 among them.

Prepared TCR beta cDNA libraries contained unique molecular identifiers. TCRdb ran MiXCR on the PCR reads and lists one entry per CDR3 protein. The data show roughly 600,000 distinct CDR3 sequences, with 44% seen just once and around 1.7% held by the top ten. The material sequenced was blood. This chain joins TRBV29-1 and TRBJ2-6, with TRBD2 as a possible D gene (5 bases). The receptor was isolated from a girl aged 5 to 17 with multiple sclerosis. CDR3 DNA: TGCAGCGTTGTTGGACGGGATGACCGCACTGGGGCCAACGTCCTGACTTTC. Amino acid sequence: CSVVGRDDRTGANVLTF. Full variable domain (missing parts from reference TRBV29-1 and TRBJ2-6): SAVISQKPSRDICQRGTSLTIQCQVDSQVTMMFWYRQQPGQSLTLIATANQGSEATYESGFVIDKFPISRPNLTFSTLTVSNMSPEDSSIYLCSVVGRDDRTGANVLTFGAGSRLTVL.